The entry that follows covers one TCR beta chain sequence. Its antigen has not been determined. Base qualities were left out, and no much larger clone turns up one base away. The data originate from a study of T cell changes during pregnancy in multiple sclerosis (dated by TCRdb to about 2019). In the study overall: Changes in the T cell repertoire over the course of pregnancy were examined in this study in women with multiple sclerosis.

The CDR3, cysteine through phenylalanine, is 16 amino acids long. Of the read, only the CDR3 DNA is kept; its 48 bases are in frame from base 1. In the germline V gene, CDR1 corresponds to MNHNS and CDR2 to SASEGT. V lost 2 bases and J lost 1 base, and the count of bases not matched to a germline gene is 5. Library construction relied on the immunoSEQ multiplex PCR assay. In its TCRdb copy, this immuneACCESS table keeps in-frame sequences only and misses some clones. Where compared with another copy, unresolved V genes explain less than half of these, and the others have no known cause. The sample yields 15,000 to 20,000 clones; around 89% were counted once. Approximately 1.4% of the sample belongs to the ten largest clones.

The sample consisted of CD4+ T cells from peripheral blood mononuclear cells, taken in the first trimester of pregnancy. The rearrangement combines TRBV6-1 with TRBJ1-5; 7 nucleotides in the junction match TRBD1. This sequence originates from a female donor in good health, enrolled as a control in a pregnancy study. CDR3 loop: CASSERQGGSNQPQHF. The nucleotides are TGTGCCAGCAGTGAACGACAGGGAGGAAGCAATCAGCCCCAGCATTTT.